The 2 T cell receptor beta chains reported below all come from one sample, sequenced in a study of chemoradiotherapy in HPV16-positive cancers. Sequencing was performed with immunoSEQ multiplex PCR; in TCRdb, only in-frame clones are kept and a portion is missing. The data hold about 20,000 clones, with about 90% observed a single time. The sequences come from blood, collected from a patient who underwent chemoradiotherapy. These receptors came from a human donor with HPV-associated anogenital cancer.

The DNA for the CDR3 is TGTGCCAGCGGAGACGGACGCTCTGGGGCCAACGTCCTGACTTTC. Translating gives CASGDGRSGANVLTF. The rearrangement uses TRBV6-4 and TRBJ2-6; no clear D. CDR3 length: 15 amino acids. V was trimmed by 8 bases and J by 0 bases, leaving 11 bases between them. Germline loops: CDR1 MRHNA, CDR2 SNTAGT.

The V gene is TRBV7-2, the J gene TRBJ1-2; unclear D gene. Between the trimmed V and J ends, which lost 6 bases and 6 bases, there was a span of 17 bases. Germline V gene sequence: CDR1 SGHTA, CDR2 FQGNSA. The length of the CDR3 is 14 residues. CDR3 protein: CASSHLWGGDGYTF. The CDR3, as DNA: TGTGCCAGCAGTCATTTGTGGGGTGGGGATGGCTACACCTTC.